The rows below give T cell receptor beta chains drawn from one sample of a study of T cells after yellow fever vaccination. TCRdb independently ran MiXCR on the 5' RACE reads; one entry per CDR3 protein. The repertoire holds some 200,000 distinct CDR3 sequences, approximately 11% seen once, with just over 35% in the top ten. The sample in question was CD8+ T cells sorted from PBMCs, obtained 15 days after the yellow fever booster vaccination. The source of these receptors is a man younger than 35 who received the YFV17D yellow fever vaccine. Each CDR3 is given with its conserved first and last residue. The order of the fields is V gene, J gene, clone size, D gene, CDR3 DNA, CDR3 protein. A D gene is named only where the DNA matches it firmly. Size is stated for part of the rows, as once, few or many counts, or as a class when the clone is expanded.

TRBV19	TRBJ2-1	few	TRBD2	TGTGCCAGTAGTCACGGGACTAGAAATGAGCAGTTCTTC	CASSHGTRNEQFF
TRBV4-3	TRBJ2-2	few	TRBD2	TGCGCCAGCAGCCAAGGCCGGGGGAGGGATGAGCTGTTTTTT	CASSQGRGRDELFF
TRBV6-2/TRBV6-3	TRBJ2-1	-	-	TGTGCCAGCAGTTACCTAAAGGAATACAATGAGCAGTTCTTC	CASSYLKEYNEQFF
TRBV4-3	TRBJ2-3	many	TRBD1	TGCGCCAGCAGCCAAGAAGGGGACAGGGAGGGCCCAGATACGCAGTATTTT	CASSQEGDREGPDTQYF
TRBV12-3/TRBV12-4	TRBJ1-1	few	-	TGTGCCAGCAGTTTTCGGCAGCGCACTGAAGCTTTCTTT	CASSFRQRTEAFF
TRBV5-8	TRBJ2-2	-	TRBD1	TGTGCCAGCAGTAAGGACAGGGGAGATACCGGGGAGCTGTTTTTT	CASSKDRGDTGELFF
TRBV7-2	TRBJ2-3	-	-	TGTGCCAGCAGCTCCCCGGGACAGGGACTAGCAGATACGCAGTATTTT	CASSSPGQGLADTQYF
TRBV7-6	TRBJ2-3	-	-	TGTGCCAGCAGGCATTCTAGCACAGATACGCAGTATTTT	CASRHSSTDTQYF
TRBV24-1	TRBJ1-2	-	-	TGTGCCACCAGTGAAGGGTTCCGCTATGGCTACACCTTC	CATSEGFRYGYTF
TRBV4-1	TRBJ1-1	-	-	TGCGCCAGCAGCCAAGAAGACAGGTTAATAGAAGCTTTCTTT	CASSQEDRLIEAFF
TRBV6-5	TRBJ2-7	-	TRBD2	TGTGCCAGCAGTCCTGTAGCGGGGGGGTTTCCCTCCTACGAGCAGTACTTC	CASSPVAGGFPSYEQYF
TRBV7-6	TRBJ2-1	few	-	TGTGCCAGCAGCCCCGGACAGGGAGGGTACAATGAGCAGTTCTTC	CASSPGQGGYNEQFF
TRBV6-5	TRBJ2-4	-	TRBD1	TGTGCCAGCAGTCAGGGGGCGCGAGACATTCAGTACTTC	CASSQGARDIQYF
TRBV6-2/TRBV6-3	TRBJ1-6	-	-	TGTGCCAGCAGTTTCCCCGCTCCCCAGCTCCACTTT	CASSFPAPQLHF
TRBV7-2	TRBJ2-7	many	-	TGTGCCAGCAGCTTGGGCAGGGGATCTCTCGAGCAGTACTTC	CASSLGRGSLEQYF
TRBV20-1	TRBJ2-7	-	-	TGCAGTGCTAGAGCCGCCAACTACGAGCAGTACTTC	CSARAANYEQYF
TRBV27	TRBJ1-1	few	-	TGTGCCAGCAGTTTCCCTGGGGCTGAAGCTTTCTTT	CASSFPGAEAFF
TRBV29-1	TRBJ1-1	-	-	TGCAGCGTTGAAGATGTTACGACTGAAGCTTTCTTT	CSVEDVTTEAFF
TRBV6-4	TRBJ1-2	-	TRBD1	TGTGCCAGCAGCCAAGGAGGGGGCCCGGGAGGCTACACCTTC	CASSQGGGPGGYTF
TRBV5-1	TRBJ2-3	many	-	TGCGCCAGCAGCTTGGTCCAGGGAGCAGATACGCAGTATTTT	CASSLVQGADTQYF
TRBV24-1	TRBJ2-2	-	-	TGTGCCACCCAGCAGCCGAACACCGGGGAGCTGTTTTTT	CATQQPNTGELFF
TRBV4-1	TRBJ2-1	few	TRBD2	TGCGCCAGCAGCCAACCCATGGGGACTAGCGGGGGAAATGAGCAGTTCTTC	CASSQPMGTSGGNEQFF
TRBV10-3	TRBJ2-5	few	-	TGTGCCATCAGGGACTACAGAGAAGAGACCCAGTACTTC	CAIRDYREETQYF
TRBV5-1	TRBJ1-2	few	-	TGCGCCAGCAGCCCAAGGGGGTGGCAGTCCATCGGCTACACCTTC	CASSPRGWQSIGYTF
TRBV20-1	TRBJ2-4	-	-	TGCAGTGCCCGGTCGGGGACCCAAAACATTCAGTACTTC	CSARSGTQNIQYF
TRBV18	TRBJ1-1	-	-	TGTGCCAGCTCACCTCCGGACAGGAACACTGAAGCTTTCTTT	CASSPPDRNTEAFF
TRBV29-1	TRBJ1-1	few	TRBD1	TGCAGCGCTGGACAGGGGATGGGCACTGAAGCTTTCTTT	CSAGQGMGTEAFF
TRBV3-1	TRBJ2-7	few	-	TGTGCCAGCAGCCAAGAAGACAGAGTCTACGAGCAGTACTTC	CASSQEDRVYEQYF
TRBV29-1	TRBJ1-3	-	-	TGCAGCGTTGAAGATCTAGGAAACACCATATATTTT	CSVEDLGNTIYF
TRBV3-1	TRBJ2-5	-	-	TGTGCCAGCAGCCAAGCGGGGGAGACCCAGTACTTC	CASSQAGETQYF
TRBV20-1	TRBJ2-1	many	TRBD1	TGCAGTGCTAGACGACGACAGGGGATGTACAATGAGCAGTTCTTC	CSARRRQGMYNEQFF
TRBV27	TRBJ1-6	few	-	TGTGCCAGCAGGGGGGGGAGAGTAGTTGGAAATTCACCCCTCCACTTT	CASRGGRVVGNSPLHF
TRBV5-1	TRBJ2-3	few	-	TGTGCCAGCAGCTTGTTCGATAGGGTTCTCACAGATACGCAGTATTTT	CASSLFDRVLTDTQYF
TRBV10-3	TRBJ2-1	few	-	TGTGCCATCAGTGTGGACTCTCGCTCCTACAATGAGCAGTTCTTC	CAISVDSRSYNEQFF
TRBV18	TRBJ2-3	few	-	TGTGCCAGCTCACCACCTAGCGGCCTCACAGATACGCAGTATTTT	CASSPPSGLTDTQYF
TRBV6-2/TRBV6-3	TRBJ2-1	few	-	TGTGCCAGCCGGGCAGACGGGCCCCTTAATGAGCAGTTCTTC	CASRADGPLNEQFF
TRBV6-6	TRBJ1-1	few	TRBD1	TGTGCCAGCAGTGGGGGACAGTATGAAGCTTTCTTT	CASSGGQYEAFF
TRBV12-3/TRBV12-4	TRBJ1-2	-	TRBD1	TGTGCCAGCAGTCCCGGGACAGGGGTTTTAGGCTACACCTTC	CASSPGTGVLGYTF
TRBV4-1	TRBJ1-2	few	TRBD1	TGCGCCAGCAGCCTCCACCCACAGGGGGCGCAGGGCTACACCTTC	CASSLHPQGAQGYTF
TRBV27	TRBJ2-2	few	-	TGTGCCAGCAGTCCCTCCGTCGCCGGGGAGCTGTTTTTT	CASSPSVAGELFF
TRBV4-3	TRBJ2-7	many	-	TGCGCCAGCAGCCAAGATCTGGGGTCCTACGAGCAGTACTTC	CASSQDLGSYEQYF